These T cell receptor beta chains were read from a single sample in a study of shared clonotypes between healthy human individuals. Clones were sequenced by immunoSEQ multiplex PCR, and TCRdb holds only the in-frame ones, with some missing. Here the sample spans about 2 million clones, approximately 95% being singletons. Sequencing was performed on naive CD8+ T cells sorted from blood. Every receptor here comes from a man between 18 and 35 years old in good health. CDR3s include the opening cysteine and the closing phenylalanine or tryptophan. Each record gives: D gene, V gene, clone size, J gene, CDR3 DNA, CDR3 protein. The D gene is left open where the match is weak. Clone size, where shown, is once, few, many, or a class for clones that have expanded.

>.|TRBV7-6|.|TRBJ1-2
TGTGCCAGCAGCTTAGGCAGCGGGCAGGGCGAGGTTGGCTACACCTTC
CASSLGSGQGEVGYTF
>TRBD1|TRBV5-1|.|TRBJ2-7
TGCGCCAGCAGCTTGGAGGGACAGGGGGTTTACGAGCAGTACTTC
CASSLEGQGVYEQYF
>.|TRBV9|.|TRBJ2-1
TGTGCCAGCAGCGCTTTCGAGGACAATGAGCAGTTCTTC
CASSAFEDNEQFF
>.|TRBV27|.|TRBJ2-2
TGTGCCAGTTATGGAGGGGGCCCCACGAACACCGGGGAGCTGTTTTTT
CASYGGGPTNTGELFF
>.|TRBV7-9|.|TRBJ2-1
TGTGCCAGCAGCCCCTGGACTGGAGTGAATGAGCAGTTCTTC
CASSPWTGVNEQFF
>TRBD2|TRBV4-1|.|TRBJ2-1
TGCGCCAGCAGCCAGACCGCTGGTAGCGGGATAGCAAATGAGCAGTTCTTC
CASSQTAGSGIANEQFF
>TRBD2|TRBV7-2|.|TRBJ2-7
TGTGCCAGCAGCCAGATAGCGGGGGGGCTTCCCTACGAGCAGTACTTC
CASSQIAGGLPYEQYF
>.|TRBV5-4|.|TRBJ1-1
TGTGCCAGCAGCTTGGAGGGCCAGGCTGAAGCTTTCTTT
CASSLEGQAEAFF
>TRBD1|TRBV2|.|TRBJ1-5
TGTGCCAGCAGGAGGGGACAGGGATCAGGCCAGCCCCAGCATTTT
CASRRGQGSGQPQHF
>.|TRBV6-1|.|TRBJ1-4
TGTGCCAGCAGTGAAGCGGGGAACGGAGCAACTAATGAAAAACTGTTTTTT
CASSEAGNGATNEKLFF
>TRBD2|TRBV2|.|TRBJ2-3
TGTGCCAGCAGTCGACTAGCGGGAGGGCGTACAGATACGCAGTATTTT
CASSRLAGGRTDTQYF
>TRBD1|TRBV28|.|TRBJ1-2
TGTGCCAGCAGTTTATCCCCGTGGACAGGGAATCGGTATGGCTACACCTTC
CASSLSPWTGNRYGYTF
>.|TRBV9|.|TRBJ2-7
TGTGCCAGCAGCGTAGGGAGCCCGACGCAGGAGCAGTACTTC
CASSVGSPTQEQYF
>.|TRBV7-9|.|TRBJ2-1
TGTGCCAGCAGCTTAGCACTCCACAATGAGCAGTTCTTC
CASSLALHNEQFF
>TRBD1|TRBV27|.|TRBJ2-3
TGTGCCAGCAGCCCGGACAGGGATGGGACAGATACGCAGTATTTT
CASSPDRDGTDTQYF
>TRBD2|TRBV7-9|.|TRBJ2-1
TGTGCCAGCAGCCGACTAGCGGGTTACAATGAGCAGTTCTTC
CASSRLAGYNEQFF
>.|TRBV2|.|TRBJ1-6
TGTGCCAGCAGTACACTGGGGAGCTCCTATAATTCACCCCTCCACTTT
CASSTLGSSYNSPLHF
>.|TRBV11-2|.|TRBJ2-1
TGTGCCAGCAGCTTTCTTGCCCTGAGAAATGAGCAGTTCTTC
CASSFLALRNEQFF
>.|TRBV27|once|TRBJ2-7
TGTGCCAGCAGTTTATCAGGATACTACGAGCAGTACTTC
CASSLSGYYEQYF
>.|TRBV9|.|TRBJ2-5
TGTGCCAGCAGCGGTGGAAACCAAGAGACCCAGTACTTC
CASSGGNQETQYF
>TRBD2|TRBV6-5|.|TRBJ2-1
TGTGCCAGCAGTCCCGGGACTAGTGATGAGCAGTTCTTC
CASSPGTSDEQFF
>.|TRBV5-1|.|TRBJ2-7
TGCGCCAGCAGCTTGGGACCTGGACTAAACTACGAGCAGTACTTC
CASSLGPGLNYEQYF
>.|TRBV28|.|TRBJ1-1
TGTGCCAGCGTGAACACTGAAGCTTTCTTT
CASVNTEAFF
>.|TRBV30|once|TRBJ2-3
TGTGCGAGTCGGAGGACAGATACGCAGTATTTT
CASRRTDTQYF
>TRBD2|TRBV15|.|TRBJ2-5
TGTGCCACCAGCAGGCTCCCCCCGGGACTAGCGGGGGAAGAGACCCAGTACTTC
CATSRLPPGLAGEETQYF
>TRBD2|TRBV28|.|TRBJ2-6
TGTGCCAGCAGTCGGGGACTAGCGGGAGTGTCTGGGGCCAACGTCCTGACTTTC
CASSRGLAGVSGANVLTF
>TRBD1|TRBV10-1|.|TRBJ2-7
TGCGCCAGCAGCGAGGACAGGGGCTCCTACGGGCAGTACTTC
CASSEDRGSYGQYF
>.|TRBV7-9|.|TRBJ2-1
TGTGCCAGCAGCAACCCCCAGGGCCCCTCCTACAATGAGCAGTTCTTC
CASSNPQGPSYNEQFF
>.|TRBV10-2|.|TRBJ1-5
TGCGCCAGCAAACCTAGCGGGCTTCGGGTTGGCAATCAGCCCCAGCATTTT
CASKPSGLRVGNQPQHF
>.|TRBV9|.|TRBJ2-2
TGTGCCAGCAGCGTTTGGGGCCCCACCTCGAACACCGGGGAGCTGTTTTTT
CASSVWGPTSNTGELFF
>TRBD1|TRBV5-1|.|TRBJ1-4
TGCGCCAGCAGTCCTGACAGGGGACCTTCTAATGAAAAACTGTTTTTT
CASSPDRGPSNEKLFF
>.|TRBV29-1|.|TRBJ1-1
TGCAGCGTTGACGGGCACCTGAACACTGAAGCTTTCTTT
CSVDGHLNTEAFF
>.|TRBV7-9|.|TRBJ2-1
TGTGCCAGCAGCTTCACCTTCGTGGGTGAGCAGTTCTTC
CASSFTFVGEQFF
>.|TRBV9|.|TRBJ2-3
TGTGCCAGCAGCGTAGGTGCGGGATTCACAGATACGCAGTATTTT
CASSVGAGFTDTQYF
>TRBD1|TRBV28|.|TRBJ1-2
TGTGCCAGCACACATCCCGGGACAGGGGGTATTATAGGCTACACCTTC
CASTHPGTGGIIGYTF
>.|TRBV29-1|.|TRBJ1-1
TGCAGCGTCGGACTCCAGAACACTGAAGCTTCCTTT
CSVGLQNTEASF
>.|TRBV5-4|.|TRBJ1-6
TGTGCCAGCAGCTTACCGGAGCTGGGCGATTCACCCCTCCACTTT
CASSLPELGDSPLHF
>.|TRBV19|.|TRBJ1-5
TGTGCCAGTAGTATAGGGGGTGGCAGCAATCAGCCCCAGCATTTT
CASSIGGGSNQPQHF